This T cell receptor beta chain was sequenced in a study of T-cell reconstitution after alpha-beta-depleted transplantation in children. General study points: Expanded clones from the graft, numbering several hundred, reportedly supplied alpha-beta T cells about two months after transplant.

The CDR3 length is 13 residues. Per the germline V gene, CDR1 is SGHTA and CDR2 is FQGNSA. Unmatched junction bases numbered 5, after V lost 9 bases and J lost 3 bases. The TCRbeta library incorporated unique molecular identifiers. In TCRdb, the PCR reads were re-called with MiXCR into one record per CDR3 protein. The profile shows more than 40,000 distinct CDR3 sequences, 50% to 55% of them singletons. About this clonotype itself: As yet, its antigen is unknown.

The input for sequencing was peripheral blood, taken before TCRalphabeta/CD19-depleted stem cell transplant. The clonotype originates from a boy less than two years old with SCID, due to receive a stem cell transplant. The rearrangement links TRBV7-2 to TRBJ2-3, with 8 bases aligning to TRBD1. The CDR3 loop is CASGQGATDTQYF. The DNA for the CDR3 is TGTGCCAGTGGACAGGGTGCGACAGATACGCAGTATTTT.